This T cell receptor (beta chain) was profiled in a study of OX40 agonist ivuxolimab in advanced cancers. This table comes from immunoSEQ multiplex PCR, and its TCRdb copy is limited to in-frame clones, with some not included. The sample records some 80,000 clones, roughly 90% being singletons. On this clone: What it binds is not known.

Whole-study results and caveats: At 0.1 to 3.0 mg/kg, clonal expansion of CD4+ and CD8+ blood T cells had occurred by week 6.

The input for sequencing was CD4+ or CD8+ T cells sorted from blood, taken in a trial of the OX40 agonist ivuxolimab. The TCR originated in an adult with an advanced solid tumor such as melanoma, head and neck, liver or kidney cancer.

For the CDR3, the DNA is TGTGCCAGCAGTGCCGGGACAGGGGGCTACGAGCAGTACTTC. Amino acid sequence: CASSAGTGGYEQYF. The gene calls are TRBV6-4 and TRBJ2-7; TRBD1 agrees at 11 bases. CDR3 size: 14 residues. Looked up from germline, CDR1 is MRHNA and CDR2 is SNTAGT. J was trimmed by 3 bases and V by 4 bases; bases with no gene match: 2.